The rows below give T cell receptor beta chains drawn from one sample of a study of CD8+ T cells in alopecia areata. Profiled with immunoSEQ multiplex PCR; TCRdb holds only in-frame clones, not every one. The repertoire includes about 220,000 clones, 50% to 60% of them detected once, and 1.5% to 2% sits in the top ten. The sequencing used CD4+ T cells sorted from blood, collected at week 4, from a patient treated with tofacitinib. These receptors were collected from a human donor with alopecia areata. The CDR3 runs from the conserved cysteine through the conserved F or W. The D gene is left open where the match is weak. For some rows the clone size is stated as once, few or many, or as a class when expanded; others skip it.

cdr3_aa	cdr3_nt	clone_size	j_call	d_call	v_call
CASSLGPDTQYF	TGTGCCAGCAGCTTAGGCCCCGATACGCAGTATTTT	NA	TRBJ2-3	NA	TRBV7-2
CSVDNRQGSYTF	TGCAGCGTTGACAACAGACAGGGGAGCTACACCTTC	NA	TRBJ1-2	TRBD1	TRBV29-1
CASSQSSGTYNEQFF	TGCGCCAGCAGCCAATCTAGCGGAACCTACAATGAGCAGTTCTTC	NA	TRBJ2-1	TRBD2	TRBV5-1
CASSLSSGGAYDGHEQFF	TGCGCCAGCAGCTTGTCCAGCGGGGGGGCCTATGATGGTCATGAGCAGTTCTTC	NA	TRBJ2-1	TRBD2	TRBV5-1
CAWSGTHTQYF	TGTGCCTGGAGTGGGACCCATACGCAGTATTTT	NA	TRBJ2-3	NA	TRBV30
CASGDRGQREAFF	TGTGCCAGCGGGGACAGGGGCCAGCGGGAAGCTTTCTTT	NA	TRBJ1-1	TRBD1	TRBV2
CSVEDPRQGVGTEAFF	TGCAGCGTTGAAGATCCACGACAGGGGGTTGGCACTGAAGCTTTCTTT	NA	TRBJ1-1	TRBD1	TRBV29-1
CASSPGTSNQPQHF	TGTGCCAGCAGCCCTGGGACAAGTAATCAGCCCCAGCATTTT	NA	TRBJ1-5	NA	TRBV28
CASRPAGQETQYF	TGTGCCAGCAGGCCAGCGGGGCAAGAGACCCAGTACTTC	NA	TRBJ2-5	TRBD2	TRBV2
CASSLAPAGLAGAALYEQYF	TGTGCCAGCAGCTTAGCTCCTGCAGGACTAGCGGGGGCTGCCCTCTACGAGCAGTACTTC	NA	TRBJ2-7	TRBD2	TRBV7-2
CAWSRTGSNEKLFF	TGTGCCTGGAGTAGGACAGGCTCTAATGAAAAACTGTTTTTT	NA	TRBJ1-4	TRBD1	TRBV30
CAWGGQGVTDTQYF	TGTGCCTGGGGAGGACAGGGGGTGACAGATACGCAGTATTTT	NA	TRBJ2-3	TRBD1	TRBV30
CSVEAPRRGSYNEQFF	TGCAGCGTTGAGGCCCCCCGCAGGGGCTCCTACAATGAGCAGTTCTTC	NA	TRBJ2-1	NA	TRBV29-1
CASSVDVGDIQYF	TGTGCCAGCAGCGTAGATGTGGGGGACATTCAGTACTTC	few	TRBJ2-4	NA	TRBV9
CASSVDPLSYEQYF	TGTGCCAGCAGTGTAGATCCATTATCCTACGAGCAGTACTTC	few	TRBJ2-7	NA	TRBV2
CAIRGTGPDTQYF	TGTGCCATCAGGGGGACAGGGCCTGATACGCAGTATTTT	once	TRBJ2-3	TRBD1	TRBV10-3
CASSPYSPIPWGGSEQYF	TGTGCCAGCAGCCCGTATTCCCCGATCCCCTGGGGGGGGTCCGAGCAGTACTTC	NA	TRBJ2-7	TRBD2	TRBV7-9
CASSRTGVGDTQYF	TGTGCCAGCAGCCGCACAGGGGTGGGAGATACGCAGTATTTT	NA	TRBJ2-3	TRBD1	TRBV11-2
CASSPRLADYEQYF	TGTGCCAGCAGTCCCCGACTAGCGGACTACGAGCAGTACTTC	few	TRBJ2-7	TRBD2	TRBV2